These 24 T cell receptor beta chains originate from one sample sequenced in a study of T cell responses to AZD1222 COVID-19 vaccine (dated by TCRdb to the early 2020s). Library generation was performed with the immunoSEQ multiplex PCR assay. The table was pulled from immuneACCESS by TCRdb, which kept in-frame rearrangements only. Such tables lose some clones; where checked, under half of the loss comes from unresolved V genes, and the rest has no known cause. The sample table lists some 150,000 clones, about nine tenths of them with a count of one. The ten largest make up roughly 9.1% of the sample. The time point label on this specimen signifies: about 28 days (+/-7) after the second vaccine dose. Sequences were derived from peripheral blood, sampled 28 days after the second AZD1222 dose. These receptors came from an adult who received the AZD1222 COVID-19 vaccine.

The chain employs TRBV19 and TRBJ1-5; D gene uncertain. Trimming left V 1 base short and J 0 bases short, with 4 bases between. The germline gives CDR1 LNHDA, CDR2 SQIVND (reference sequence). The CDR3 has 14 residues. The DNA of the CDR3 is TGTGCCAGTAGTATAGGACCTAGCAATCAGCCCCAGCATTTT. It codes for CASSIGPSNQPQHF.

The rearrangement links TRBV30 to TRBJ1-2; D gene uncertain. This CDR3 is built from 12 residues. V dropped 0 bases and J dropped 5 bases, with 7 bases sitting between them. Germline V CDR1 and CDR2: GTSNPN, SVGIG (reference sequence). The CDR3 nucleotides are TGTGCCTGGAGTGTAATGGCTTATGGCTACACCTTC. It yields the protein CAWSVMAYGYTF.

This clone has just a few counts. This sequence joins TRBV28 and TRBJ1-6; D unresolved. CDR3 length: 15 residues. Trimming stripped 2 bases from V and 5 bases from J, with 10 bases between. Looked up from germline, CDR1 is MDHEN and CDR2 is SYDVKM. The CDR3 sequence is CASSLANSNNSPLHF. CDR3 nucleotide sequence: TGTGCCAGCAGTTTAGCAAACAGCAATAATTCACCCCTCCACTTT.

CDR3: CASRLKAGGPYEQYF. CDR3 coding DNA: TGTGCCAGCAGGTTAAAGGCGGGAGGGCCTTACGAGCAGTACTTC. The V and J genes are TRBV5-5 and TRBJ2-7, with 9 positions matching TRBD2. Trimming took 5 bases from V and 4 from J; bases not matched to a gene: 10. Germline CDR1 is SGHKS and CDR2 is YYEKEE (reference sequence). This CDR3 has 15 amino acids.

The J gene is TRBJ2-3, the V gene TRBV2; D is tentatively TRBD1 or TRBD2 (5 bases each). The CDR3 has 16 amino acids. V lost 1 base to trimming and J lost 6 bases, with 17 bases between them. Germline-derived CDR1 and CDR2 are SNHLY and FYNNEI. The CDR3, as DNA: TGTGCCAGCAGTGAAGTGGGGATCGGAGAGGGGGATACGCAGTATTTT. Its protein product is CASSEVGIGEGDTQYF.

The J gene is TRBJ1-5, the V gene TRBV6-5, with 7 bases matching TRBD1. This CDR3 comprises 13 residues. Germline V CDR1 and CDR2: MNHEY, SVGAGI. Trimming at V came to 9 bases and at J to 3 bases, leaving 5 bases not matched to a gene. The CDR3 nucleotides are TGTGCCAGTAAGGGACAGCTCAATCAGCCCCAGCATTTT. The encoded protein is CASKGQLNQPQHF.

As concerns this clone: Other DNA sequences in the same sample also yield this CDR3. The CDR3 region has the DNA TGCAGTGCTAGCCACACTGAAGCTTTCTTT. Its translation is CSASHTEAFF. V gene TRBV20-1 combines with J gene TRBJ1-1; D is ambiguous. The CDR3 contains 10 residues. Trimming shortened V by 3 bases and J by 3 bases, and 2 bases separated the two germline ends. The V gene's germline CDR1 is DFQATT and CDR2 SNEGSKA (reference sequence).

This rearrangement joins TRBV27 to TRBJ1-4; 8 bases match TRBD1. CDR3 length equals 14 residues. The germline V gene has CDR1 MNHEY and CDR2 SMNVEV (reference sequence). J was trimmed by 10 bases and V by 5 bases; bases with no gene match: 9. The CDR3, as DNA: TGTGCCAGCAGTCGCCGACAGGGGATTGGAAAACTGTTTTTT. Amino acids: CASSRRQGIGKLFF. Variable domain in full (rest from reference TRBV27 and TRBJ1-4): EAQVTQNPRYLITVTGKKLTVTCSQNMNHEYMSWYRQDPGLGLRQIYYSMNVEVTDKGDVPEGYKVSRKEKRNFPLILESPSPNQTSLYFCASSRRQGIGKLFFGSGTQLSVL.

The gene calls are TRBV28 and TRBJ2-2; no definite D call. Germline V gene data show CDR1 as MDHEN and CDR2 as SYDVKM. Trimming took off 6 bases at V and 4 bases at J, with 12 bases between the two ends. The CDR3 is 14 residues long. CDR3 loop: CASSIVIRTGELFF. The CDR3 DNA reads TGTGCCAGCAGCATCGTCATTCGCACCGGGGAGCTGTTTTTT.

The chain uses TRBV19 and TRBJ2-1; D is possibly TRBD2 (6 bases). Per germline, CDR1 LNHDA and CDR2 SQIVND (reference sequence). The CDR3 is made up of 17 amino acids. Trimming took off 2 bases at V and 2 bases at J, with 16 bases between the two ends. The CDR3 nucleotides read TGTGCCAGTAGTATAAGGAGCGCGGGGTCGGCCTACAATGAGCAGTTCTTC. Its protein is CASSIRSAGSAYNEQFF.

This chain connects TRBV4-1 to TRBJ1-1, with 7 bases that match TRBD1. CDR1 and CDR2 (germline): MGHRA, YSYEKL. CDR3 length: 14 residues. V was pared by 3 bases and J by 4 bases, with 5 bases of the junction left unmatched. The CDR3 region is CASSQQQGSTEAFF. The CDR3, as DNA: TGCGCCAGCAGCCAGCAACAGGGGAGCACTGAAGCTTTCTTT.

The genes are TRBV7-2 and TRBJ1-2; TRBD1 matches at 9 bases. The length of the CDR3 is 15 residues. Germline lookup yields CDR1 SGHTA and CDR2 FQGNSA. V shed 0 bases, J shed 5 bases, and the junction held 4 bases outside the gene matches. CDR3 nucleotide sequence: TGTGCCAGCAGCTTAGCTGGGACAGGGTTGTATGGCTACACCTTC. This codes for CASSLAGTGLYGYTF.

The chain employs TRBV6-5 and TRBJ2-7, with D unresolved. The germline V gene encodes CDR1 MNHEY and CDR2 SVGAGI. V was shortened by 8 bases and J by 0 bases, with 11 bases between the two germline ends. This CDR3 region has 13 residues. CDR3 in DNA: TGTGCCAGCGATTCTAGGAGCTCCTACGAGCAGTACTTC. Translated, it gives CASDSRSSYEQYF.

The chain is built from TRBV20-1 and TRBJ2-7; D is uncertain. V was shortened by 4 bases and J by 4 bases, with 5 bases between the two germline ends. Germline loops: CDR1 DFQATT, CDR2 SNEGSKA (reference sequence). The CDR3 contains 10 residues. CDR3 in DNA: TGCAGTGCTACAGAGTACGAGCAGTACTTC. It translates to CSATEYEQYF.

This chain connects TRBV6-1 to TRBJ1-1; 8 bases match TRBD1. Unmatched junction bases numbered 7, after V lost 2 bases and J lost 2 bases. CDR3 length equals 16 residues. From germline, CDR1 is MNHNS and CDR2 SASEGT. The CDR3 coding sequence is TGTGCCAGCAGTGAAATGGCAGGGGGCATAAACACTGAAGCTTTCTTT. Protein: CASSEMAGGINTEAFF.

V gene TRBV2 combines with J gene TRBJ1-5; unclear D gene. Trimming pared 6 bases from V and 3 bases from J, leaving 12 bases between. The CDR3 spans 14 residues. CDR1 SNHLY and CDR2 FYNNEI come from the germline V gene. DNA of the CDR3: TGTGCCAGCAGAGGACTGGTGCTCAATCAGCCCCAGCATTTT. Its translation is CASRGLVLNQPQHF.

The chain links TRBV18 to TRBJ2-7, with D uncertain. CDR1 and CDR2 from the germline V gene are KGHSH and LQKENI. This CDR3 comprises 13 residues. V lost 0 bases and J lost 3, with 6 bases in between. CDR3 in DNA: TGTGCCAGCTCACCACCGAACGTCTACGAGCAGTACTTC. Encoded protein: CASSPPNVYEQYF.

This clone has more than one count but fewer than ten. This chain uses TRBV27 with TRBJ2-7, with D hard to call. Germline V CDR1 and CDR2: MNHEY, SMNVEV (reference sequence). The germline V and J ends were trimmed by 11 bases and 0 bases, with 17 bases remaining between them. The CDR3 runs to 14 residues. The CDR3 loop reads CASSSPGLSYEQYF. The CDR3 bases are TGTGCCTCCTCCTCACCGGGTCTCTCCTACGAGCAGTACTTC.

The chain uses TRBV12-3 or TRBV12-4 and TRBJ1-5; D may be TRBD1 (6 bases). V gave up 3 bases and J gave up 7 bases, with 10 bases separating them. The CDR3 has 13 amino acids. CDR3 nucleotide sequence: TGTGCCAGCAGTTTTCCGGGACACCAGCCCCAGCATTTT. Its protein product is CASSFPGHQPQHF.

J is TRBJ2-7 and V is TRBV30; 7 bases fit TRBD2. With V trimmed by 1 base and J by 2 bases, 5 bases remained unmatched. Germline-derived CDR1 and CDR2 are GTSNPN and SVGIG (reference sequence). The CDR3 sequence is 14 residues long. The DNA of the CDR3 is TGTGCCTGGAGTGAGCAGGGAGGGCCCTACGAGCAGTACTTC. This encodes CAWSEQGGPYEQYF.

The chain has TRBV15 and TRBJ2-1; 11 bases fit TRBD2. This CDR3 is 18 amino acids long. Losses at the gene ends were 0 bases for V and 8 bases for J; bases not matched to a gene: 12. Germline loops: CDR1 LNHNV, CDR2 YYDKDF (reference sequence). CDR3 sequence reads: CATSRDVAGGPGGYEQFF. In DNA form, the CDR3 reads TGTGCCACCAGCAGAGATGTAGCGGGAGGGCCCGGGGGGTATGAGCAGTTCTTC.

This clone came up once. The V gene is TRBV28, the J gene TRBJ1-1; possible D gene TRBD1, 6 bases. The CDR3 spans 13 residues. The germline V gene has CDR1 MDHEN and CDR2 SYDVKM. V was pared by 9 bases and J by 4 bases, with 15 bases between. The CDR3 spells CASQGTGFTEAFF. In nucleotides, the CDR3 is TGTGCCAGTCAAGGAACAGGGTTCACTGAAGCTTTCTTT.

The chain links TRBV4-2 to TRBJ1-6; D uncertain. Germline lookup yields CDR1 LGHNA and CDR2 YNFKEQ. This CDR3 spans 14 amino acids. The V and J ends lost 8 bases and 5 bases respectively, with 13 bases between them. The CDR3 here is CASSREADNSPLHF. DNA for the CDR3: TGTGCCAGCTCGAGGGAAGCTGATAATTCACCCCTCCACTTT.

The J gene is TRBJ1-5, the V gene TRBV7-8; D is unresolved. The germline gives CDR1 SGHVS, CDR2 FQNEAQ. V gave up 1 base and J gave up 5 bases, with 6 bases separating them. The CDR3 length is 13 residues. The CDR3 region has the DNA TGTGCCAGCAGCTTAGACAGTTATCAGCCCCAGCATTTT. This gives the protein CASSLDSYQPQHF.